Here is one T cell receptor (beta chain) with its context. The table lists this clone with a few counts. Its binding antigen is unknown. Base qualities are not recorded, but no much larger clone differs from it by a single base. To estimate absolute template abundance from read counts, synthetic TCR analog templates were spiked into each PCR. The immunoSEQ assay used bias-controlled V and J gene primers to amplify TCRbeta CDR3 regions from genomic DNA. Rearranged TCRbeta segments were sequenced at approximately 20X coverage. The original methods were these. Sequencing errors were corrected by clustering, and CDR3s were annotated against IMGT so that V, D and J genes could be assigned. Downstream analyses used only productive TCRbeta rearrangements and left out out-of-frame or stop-codon sequences. To compute clonality, Shannon entropy was normalized by the log of the number of unique productive sequences and then subtracted from one. Clones differing between time points or between blood and tumor were identified using Fisher's exact test with Benjamini-Hochberg correction, with an adjusted p below 0.01 applied as the threshold. The table comes from immuneACCESS by way of TCRdb, which keeps in-frame sequences with V and J called. Part of the clones is missing from these tables; in studies checked, under half for an unresolved V gene and the rest for unknown reasons. V and J calls plus clone size are reproduced from that table; the DNA served to infer D and trimming. Present in this sample are under 30,000 clones, about four fifths of which were seen just once. Approximately 3.3% of the sample is held by the ten biggest clonotypes.

CDR1 SGHTA and CDR2 FQGTGA are derived from the germline V gene. There are 15 amino acids in the CDR3, from cysteine to phenylalanine inclusive. The kept DNA is CDR3 alone, 45 bases in frame from the first base. At the junction V is shortened by 2 bases and J by 0 bases, with 7 bases in between. The sample is drawn from a study of PD-L1 blockade in urothelial cancer (dated by TCRdb to about 2017). General notes on the study: All patients started therapy around 2014 and received atezolizumab 1,200 mg intravenously every 3 weeks. Twenty-five of 29 patients were identified as males with urothelial cancer of bladder origin, and a prior smoking history was reported by 18 of 29 patients. An ECOG performance status of 0 or 1 was recorded for the patients, and 0 to 3 prior chemotherapy regimens had been received by the patients. Blood samples were analyzed at 3 weeks after treatment start (second dose) and at 6 weeks after treatment start. Blood samples gave a median of about 150,000 T cells and tens of thousands of unique TCRs, with a median clonality of around 0.074. The study was an exploratory multi-omic analysis of somatic, immune and clinical correlates of response to PD-L1 blockade with atezolizumab in urothelial cancer. Pretreatment tumor samples, along with matched peripheral blood serially collected before and after atezolizumab treatment, were subjected to TCR sequencing. Durable clinical benefit was defined as progression-free survival longer than 6 months, and TCR features were also tested against progression-free and overall survival. In the same patients who had TCR sequencing, pretreatment tumors also underwent whole exome sequencing and RNA sequencing. Durable clinical benefit was achieved by nine patients but not by the remaining 20. Twenty-nine patients had pretreatment blood TCR-seq, about 25 had at least one posttreatment blood collection, and about 25 had tumor TCR-seq.

What the research found in general, with its limitations: Because the sample size was small (n ≈ 31) and many exploratory analyses were performed, the results are intended to be hypothesis-generating. A pretreatment peripheral blood TCR clonality below the median was linked to improved progression-free and overall survival. At 3 weeks after the start of treatment, tumor-associated TCR clones in peripheral blood had expanded more in patients with durable benefit (n of about 21, p = 0.022).

Read against the paper, the sample's time point label means: peripheral blood 6 weeks after treatment start. The cohort included 25 to 35 patients with locally advanced or metastatic urothelial carcinoma who were treated at Memorial Sloan Kettering on a trial protocol. Peripheral blood mononuclear cells were collected pretreatment and during treatment, with between 1 and 8 total time points obtained per patient. The Qiagen DNeasy Blood extraction kit was used to purify genomic DNA from total PBMCs and tumor samples. Collected pretreatment and during treatment, PBMCs were isolated and stored as previously described.

Sample: PBMCs, taken around atezolizumab (anti-PD-L1) treatment. This TCR came from a man aged 70 or older with urothelial cancer. The rearrangement combines TRBV7-3 with TRBJ2-2; the D gene is possibly TRBD1, with 5 bases matching. The DNA sequence is as follows: TGTGCCAGCAGCTTACAGGGTTCGAACACCGGGGAGCTGTTTTTT. Its protein is CASSLQGSNTGELFF.